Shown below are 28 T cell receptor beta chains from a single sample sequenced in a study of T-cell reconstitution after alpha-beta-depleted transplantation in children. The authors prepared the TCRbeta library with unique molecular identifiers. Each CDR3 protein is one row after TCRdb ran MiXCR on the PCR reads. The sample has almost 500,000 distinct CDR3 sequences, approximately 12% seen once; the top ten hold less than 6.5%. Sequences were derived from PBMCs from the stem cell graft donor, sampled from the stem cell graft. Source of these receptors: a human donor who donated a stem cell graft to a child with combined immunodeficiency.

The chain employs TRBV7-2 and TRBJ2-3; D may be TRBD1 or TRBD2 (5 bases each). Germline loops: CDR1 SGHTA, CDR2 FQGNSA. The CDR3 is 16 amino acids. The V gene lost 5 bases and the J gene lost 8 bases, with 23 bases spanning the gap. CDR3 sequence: CASSTSGTQMRGTQYF. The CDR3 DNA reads TGTGCCAGCAGCACTTCCGGGACGCAGATGAGGGGTACGCAGTATTTT. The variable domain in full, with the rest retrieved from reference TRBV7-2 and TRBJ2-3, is GAGVSQSPSNKVTEKGKDVELRCDPISGHTALYWYRQSLGQGLEFLIYFQGNSAPDKSGLPSDRFSAERTGGSVSTLTIQRTQQEDSAVYLCASSTSGTQMRGTQYFGPGTRLTVL.

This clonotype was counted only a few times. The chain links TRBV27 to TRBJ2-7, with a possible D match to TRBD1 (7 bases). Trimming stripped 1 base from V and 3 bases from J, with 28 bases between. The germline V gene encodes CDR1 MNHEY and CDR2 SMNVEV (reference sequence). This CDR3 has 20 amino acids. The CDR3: CASSLFRRTTPTTGVYEQYF. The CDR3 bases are TGTGCCAGCAGTTTATTTAGGAGGACTACCCCCACAACAGGGGTCTACGAGCAGTACTTC.

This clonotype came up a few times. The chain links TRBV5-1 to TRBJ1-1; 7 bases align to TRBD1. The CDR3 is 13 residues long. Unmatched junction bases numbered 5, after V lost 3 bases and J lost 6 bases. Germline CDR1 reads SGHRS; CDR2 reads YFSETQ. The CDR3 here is CASSSGTAPEAFF. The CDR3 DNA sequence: TGCGCCAGCAGCTCGGGGACAGCACCTGAAGCTTTCTTT.

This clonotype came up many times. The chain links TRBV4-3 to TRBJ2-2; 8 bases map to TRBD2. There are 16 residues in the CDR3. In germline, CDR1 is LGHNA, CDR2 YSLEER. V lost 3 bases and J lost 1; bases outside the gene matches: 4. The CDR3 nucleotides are TGCGCCAGCAGCCACGGGGGGGCTTTGAACACCGGGGAGCTGTTTTTT. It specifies CASSHGGALNTGELFF.

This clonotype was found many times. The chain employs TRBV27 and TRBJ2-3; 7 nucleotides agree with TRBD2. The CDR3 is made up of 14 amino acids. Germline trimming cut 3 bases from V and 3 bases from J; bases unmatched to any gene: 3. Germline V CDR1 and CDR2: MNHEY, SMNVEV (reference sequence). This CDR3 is CASSFRLATDTQYF. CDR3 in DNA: TGTGCCAGCAGTTTTCGACTAGCAACAGATACGCAGTATTTT.

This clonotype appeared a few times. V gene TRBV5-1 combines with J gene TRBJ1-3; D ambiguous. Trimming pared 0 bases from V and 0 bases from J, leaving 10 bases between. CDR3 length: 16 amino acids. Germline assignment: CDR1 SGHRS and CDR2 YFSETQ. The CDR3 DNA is TGCGCCAGCAGCTTGGACGGAAACACCTCTGGAAACACCATATATTTT. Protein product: CASSLDGNTSGNTIYF.

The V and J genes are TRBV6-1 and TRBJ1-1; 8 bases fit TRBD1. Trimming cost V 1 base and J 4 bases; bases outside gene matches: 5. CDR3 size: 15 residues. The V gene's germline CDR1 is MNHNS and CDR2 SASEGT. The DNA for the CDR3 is TGTGCCAGCAGTGAAGGCATGACAGGGGCCACTGAAGCTTTCTTT. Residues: CASSEGMTGATEAFF.

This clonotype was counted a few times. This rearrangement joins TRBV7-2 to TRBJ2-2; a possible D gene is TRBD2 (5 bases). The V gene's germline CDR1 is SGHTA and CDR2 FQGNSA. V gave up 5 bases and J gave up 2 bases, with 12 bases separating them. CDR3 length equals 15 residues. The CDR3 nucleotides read TGTGCCAGCAGCCCAAACAGCGGAAACACCGGGGAGCTGTTTTTT. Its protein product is CASSPNSGNTGELFF.

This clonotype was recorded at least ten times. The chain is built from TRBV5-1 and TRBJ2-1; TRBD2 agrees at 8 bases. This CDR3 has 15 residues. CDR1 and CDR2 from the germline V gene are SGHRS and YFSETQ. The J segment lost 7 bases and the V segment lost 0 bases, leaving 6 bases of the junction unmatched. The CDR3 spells CASSLALREGNEQFF. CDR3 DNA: TGCGCCAGCAGCTTGGCCTTACGGGAGGGGAATGAGCAGTTCTTC. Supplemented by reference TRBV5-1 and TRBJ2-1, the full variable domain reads KAGVTQTPRYLIKTRGQQVTLSCSPISGHRSVSWYQQTPGQGLQFLFEYFSETQRNKGNFPGRFSGRQFSNSRSEMNVSTLELGDSALYLCASSLALREGNEQFFGPGTRLTVL.

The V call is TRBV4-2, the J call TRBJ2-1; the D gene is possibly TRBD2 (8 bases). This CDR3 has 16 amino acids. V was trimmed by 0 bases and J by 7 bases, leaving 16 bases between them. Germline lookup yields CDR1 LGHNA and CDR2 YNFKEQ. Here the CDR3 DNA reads TGTGCCAGCAGCCAAGACGGGAGGGGGCCATGGAATGAGCAGTTCTTC. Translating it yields CASSQDGRGPWNEQFF.

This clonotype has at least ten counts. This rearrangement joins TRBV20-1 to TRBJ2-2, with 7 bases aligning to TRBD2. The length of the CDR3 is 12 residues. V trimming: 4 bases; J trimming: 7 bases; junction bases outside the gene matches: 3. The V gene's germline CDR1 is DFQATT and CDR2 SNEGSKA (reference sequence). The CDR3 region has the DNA TGCAGTGCTACTGCGGGGGACGGGGAGCTGTTTTTT. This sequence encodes CSATAGDGELFF.

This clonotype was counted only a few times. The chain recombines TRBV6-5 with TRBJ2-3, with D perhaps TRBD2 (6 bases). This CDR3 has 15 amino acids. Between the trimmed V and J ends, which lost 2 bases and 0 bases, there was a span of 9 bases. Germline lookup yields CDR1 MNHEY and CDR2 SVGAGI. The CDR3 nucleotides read TGTGCCAGCAGTTACGGCGGGGAGAGCACAGATACGCAGTATTTT. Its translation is CASSYGGESTDTQYF.

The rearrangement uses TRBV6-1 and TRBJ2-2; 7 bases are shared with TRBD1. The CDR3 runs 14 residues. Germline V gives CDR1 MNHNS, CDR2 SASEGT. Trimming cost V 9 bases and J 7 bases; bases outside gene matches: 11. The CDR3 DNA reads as TGTGCCAGTTATCCCAGGGGGAAGGGCGGGGAGCTGTTTTTT. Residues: CASYPRGKGGELFF.

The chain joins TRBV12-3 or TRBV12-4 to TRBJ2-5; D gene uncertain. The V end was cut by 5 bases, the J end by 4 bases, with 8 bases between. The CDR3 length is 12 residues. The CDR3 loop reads CASSGSAETQYF. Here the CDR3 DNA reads TGTGCCAGCAGTGGCTCTGCAGAGACCCAGTACTTC.

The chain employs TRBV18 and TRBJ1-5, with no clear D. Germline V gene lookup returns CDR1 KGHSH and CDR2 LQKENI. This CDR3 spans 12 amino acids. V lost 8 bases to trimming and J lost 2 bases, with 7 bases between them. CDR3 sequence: CASRMGNQPQHF. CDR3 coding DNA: TGTGCCAGCCGTATGGGCAATCAGCCCCAGCATTTT.

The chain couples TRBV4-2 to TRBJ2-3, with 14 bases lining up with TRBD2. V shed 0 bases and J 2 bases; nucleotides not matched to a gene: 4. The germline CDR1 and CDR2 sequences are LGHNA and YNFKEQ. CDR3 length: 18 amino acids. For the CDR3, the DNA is TGTGCCAGCAGCCAAGAGACTAGCGGGGGGGCTTTCACAGATACGCAGTATTTT. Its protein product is CASSQETSGGAFTDTQYF.

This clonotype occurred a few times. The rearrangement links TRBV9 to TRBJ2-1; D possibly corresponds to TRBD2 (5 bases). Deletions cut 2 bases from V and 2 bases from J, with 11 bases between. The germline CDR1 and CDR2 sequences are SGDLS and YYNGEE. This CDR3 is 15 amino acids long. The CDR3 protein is CASSVGVATYNEQFF. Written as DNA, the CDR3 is TGTGCCAGCAGCGTCGGGGTAGCGACCTACAATGAGCAGTTCTTC.

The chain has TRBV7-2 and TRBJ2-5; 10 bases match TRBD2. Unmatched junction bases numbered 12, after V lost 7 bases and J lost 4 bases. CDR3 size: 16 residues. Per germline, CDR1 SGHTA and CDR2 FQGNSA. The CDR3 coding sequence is TGTGCCAGCATGCGACGGAGGAGCGGGAGGGGAGAGACCCAGTACTTC. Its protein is CASMRRRSGRGETQYF.

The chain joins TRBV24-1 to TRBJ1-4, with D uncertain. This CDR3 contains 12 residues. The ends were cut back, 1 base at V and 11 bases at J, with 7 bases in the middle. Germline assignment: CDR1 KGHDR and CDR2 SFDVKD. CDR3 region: CATSDFGRKLFF. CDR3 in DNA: TGTGCCACCAGTGATTTTGGGAGGAAACTGTTTTTT.

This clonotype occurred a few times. The CDR3, as DNA: TGTGCCAGCAGCTTAGCACCGGGTTTCGGGACCCAGTACTTC. This sequence encodes CASSLAPGFGTQYF. The J gene is TRBJ2-5, the V gene TRBV7-8; no clear D. The CDR3 covers 14 residues. The V end was cut by 0 bases, the J end by 7 bases, with 12 bases between. The germline gives CDR1 SGHVS, CDR2 FQNEAQ.

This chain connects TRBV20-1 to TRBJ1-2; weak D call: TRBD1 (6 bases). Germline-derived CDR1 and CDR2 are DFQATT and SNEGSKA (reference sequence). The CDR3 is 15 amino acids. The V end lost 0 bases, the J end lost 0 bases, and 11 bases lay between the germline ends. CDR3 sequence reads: CSAREAGTTNYGYTF. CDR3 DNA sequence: TGCAGTGCTAGAGAGGCAGGGACAACTAACTATGGCTACACCTTC.

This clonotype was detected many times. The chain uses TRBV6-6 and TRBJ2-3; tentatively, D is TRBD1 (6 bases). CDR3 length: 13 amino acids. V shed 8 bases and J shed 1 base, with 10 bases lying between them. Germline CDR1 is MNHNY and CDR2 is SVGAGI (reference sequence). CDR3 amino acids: CASLEGGTDTQYF. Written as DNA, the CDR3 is TGTGCCAGCCTCGAGGGGGGCACAGATACGCAGTATTTT.

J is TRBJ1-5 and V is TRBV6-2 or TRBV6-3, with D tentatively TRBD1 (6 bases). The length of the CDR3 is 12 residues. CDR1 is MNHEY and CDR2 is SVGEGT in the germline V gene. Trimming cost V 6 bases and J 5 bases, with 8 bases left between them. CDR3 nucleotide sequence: TGTGCCAGCAGCCGACAGGATCAGCCCCAGCATTTT. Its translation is CASSRQDQPQHF.

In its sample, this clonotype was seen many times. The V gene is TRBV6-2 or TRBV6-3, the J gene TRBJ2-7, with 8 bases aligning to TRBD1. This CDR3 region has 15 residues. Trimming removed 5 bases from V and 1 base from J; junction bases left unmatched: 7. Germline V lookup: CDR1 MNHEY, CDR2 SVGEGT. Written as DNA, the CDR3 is TGTGCCAGCAGTGGAAGGACAGGGTCGTCCTACGAGCAGTACTTC. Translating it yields CASSGRTGSSYEQYF.

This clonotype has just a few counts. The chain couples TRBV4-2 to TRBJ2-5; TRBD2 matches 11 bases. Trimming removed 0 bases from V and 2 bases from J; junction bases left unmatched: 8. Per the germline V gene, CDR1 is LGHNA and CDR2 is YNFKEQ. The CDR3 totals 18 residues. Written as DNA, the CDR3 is TGTGCCAGCAGCCAAGATGGGCGGGCTAGCGGGGGGCAAGAGACCCAGTACTTC. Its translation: CASSQDGRASGGQETQYF.

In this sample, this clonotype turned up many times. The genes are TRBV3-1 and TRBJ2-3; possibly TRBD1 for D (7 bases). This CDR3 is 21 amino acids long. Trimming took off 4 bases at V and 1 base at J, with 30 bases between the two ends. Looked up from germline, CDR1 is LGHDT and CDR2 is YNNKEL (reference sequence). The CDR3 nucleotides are TGTGCCAGCAGCCCACTTCCTCGACAGGGCGGAGGGCGGACTCGCACAGATACGCAGTATTTT. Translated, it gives CASSPLPRQGGGRTRTDTQYF.

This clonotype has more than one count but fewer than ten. For the CDR3, the DNA is TGTGCCAGCAGCTTAGGAGGGACAGACCAAGAGACCCAGTACTTC. This codes for CASSLGGTDQETQYF. V and J are TRBV11-3 and TRBJ2-5; 7 positions agree with TRBD1. The ends lost 1 base at V and 0 bases at J; junction bases unmatched: 2. The germline V gene has CDR1 SGHNT and CDR2 YENEEA. This CDR3 has 15 residues.

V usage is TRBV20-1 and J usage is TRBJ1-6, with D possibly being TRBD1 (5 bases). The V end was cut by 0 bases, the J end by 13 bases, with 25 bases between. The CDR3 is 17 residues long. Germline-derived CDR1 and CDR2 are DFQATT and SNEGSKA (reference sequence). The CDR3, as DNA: TGCAGTGCTAGAGATTTTGGGGCGACAGACCCTATAGGGCCCCTCCACTTT. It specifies CSARDFGATDPIGPLHF.